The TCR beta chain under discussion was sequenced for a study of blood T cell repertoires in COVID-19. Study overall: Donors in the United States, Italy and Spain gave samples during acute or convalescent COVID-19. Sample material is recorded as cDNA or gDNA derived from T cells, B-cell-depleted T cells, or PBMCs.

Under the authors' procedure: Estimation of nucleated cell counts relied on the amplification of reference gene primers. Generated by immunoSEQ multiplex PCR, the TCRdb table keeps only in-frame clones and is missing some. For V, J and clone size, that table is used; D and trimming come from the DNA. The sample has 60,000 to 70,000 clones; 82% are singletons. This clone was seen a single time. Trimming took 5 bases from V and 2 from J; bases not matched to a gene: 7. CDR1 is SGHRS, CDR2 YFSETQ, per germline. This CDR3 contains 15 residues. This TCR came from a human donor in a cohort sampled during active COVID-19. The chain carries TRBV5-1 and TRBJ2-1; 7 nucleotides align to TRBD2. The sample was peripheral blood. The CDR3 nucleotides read TGCGCCAGCAGTATTCGGGGGGACCCCTACAATGAGCAGTTCTTC. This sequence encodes CASSIRGDPYNEQFF.